This is a list of T cell receptor beta chains from one sample in a study of control samples from healthy donors and cancer patients. TCRdb's table, derived via immunoSEQ multiplex PCR, lists solely in-frame clones and lacks some. The table has over 100,000 clones, around 92% seen once. The sample was blood. The receptors here all came from a woman aged 50 to 65 in good health. CDR3s include the opening cysteine and the closing phenylalanine or tryptophan. D genes are given only for firm matches. Some rows mark clone size as missing; the rest say once, few, many or name a class of expanded clone.

d_gene: -
j_gene: TRBJ2-1
v_gene: TRBV27
abundance: -
CDR3aa: CASSLLRAANEQFF
CDR3nt: TGTGCCAGCAGTTTGCTAAGAGCGGCCAATGAGCAGTTCTTC

d_gene: -
j_gene: TRBJ2-3
v_gene: TRBV9
abundance: -
CDR3aa: CASSVVGASTDTQYF
CDR3nt: TGTGCCAGCAGCGTAGTGGGGGCTAGCACAGATACGCAGTATTTT

d_gene: -
j_gene: TRBJ1-1
v_gene: TRBV7-9
abundance: -
CDR3aa: CASSTGAEEAFF
CDR3nt: TGTGCCAGCAGCACCGGGGCCGAGGAAGCTTTCTTT

d_gene: TRBD2
j_gene: TRBJ2-1
v_gene: TRBV30
abundance: -
CDR3aa: CAWSVQAGGYNEQFF
CDR3nt: TGTGCCTGGAGTGTACAGGCGGGGGGGTACAATGAGCAGTTCTTC

d_gene: -
j_gene: TRBJ2-3
v_gene: TRBV19
abundance: -
CDR3aa: CASRFKGSDTQYF
CDR3nt: TGTGCCAGTCGGTTTAAGGGCTCAGATACGCAGTATTTT

d_gene: -
j_gene: TRBJ2-7
v_gene: TRBV3-1/TRBV3-2
abundance: -
CDR3aa: CASSQAAPGGEQYF
CDR3nt: TGTGCCAGCAGCCAGGCCGCCCCAGGTGGCGAGCAGTACTTC

d_gene: TRBD1
j_gene: TRBJ1-4
v_gene: TRBV6-1
abundance: -
CDR3aa: CASSGGQEFWVEKLFF
CDR3nt: TGTGCCAGCAGTGGGGGACAGGAATTCTGGGTTGAAAAACTGTTTTTT

d_gene: -
j_gene: TRBJ1-4
v_gene: TRBV27
abundance: -
CDR3aa: CASSPTRTYPKLFF
CDR3nt: TGTGCCAGCAGTCCAACTAGGACCTACCCCAAACTGTTTTTT

d_gene: -
j_gene: TRBJ2-1
v_gene: TRBV6-5
abundance: -
CDR3aa: CASSYGSSYNEQFF
CDR3nt: TGTGCCAGCAGTTATGGGAGCTCCTACAATGAGCAGTTCTTC

d_gene: -
j_gene: TRBJ1-2
v_gene: TRBV19
abundance: -
CDR3aa: CASTPRDRRLNGYTF
CDR3nt: TGTGCCAGTACTCCCCGGGACCGCCGACTTAATGGCTACACCTTC

d_gene: TRBD1
j_gene: TRBJ1-3
v_gene: TRBV19
abundance: once
CDR3aa: CASSPRQGFGSGNTIYF
CDR3nt: TGTGCCAGTAGTCCGCGACAGGGGTTCGGCTCTGGAAACACCATATATTTT

d_gene: -
j_gene: TRBJ1-1
v_gene: TRBV5-1
abundance: -
CDR3aa: CASSPRRSSNNTEAFF
CDR3nt: TGCGCCAGCAGCCCGCGTCGGAGTAGCAATAACACTGAAGCTTTCTTT

d_gene: TRBD1
j_gene: TRBJ1-1
v_gene: TRBV6-1
abundance: -
CDR3aa: CASSGIPGQSLADTEAFF
CDR3nt: TGTGCCAGCAGTGGAATACCGGGACAGAGCTTAGCGGACACTGAAGCTTTCTTT

d_gene: TRBD1
j_gene: TRBJ1-2
v_gene: TRBV11-2
abundance: -
CDR3aa: CASSLGQGGYGYTF
CDR3nt: TGTGCCAGCAGCTTGGGACAGGGAGGCTATGGCTACACCTTC

d_gene: -
j_gene: TRBJ1-5
v_gene: TRBV6-2/TRBV6-3
abundance: -
CDR3aa: CASSRATYQPQHF
CDR3nt: TGTGCCAGCAGCAGGGCGACTTATCAGCCCCAGCATTTT

d_gene: TRBD2
j_gene: TRBJ2-3
v_gene: TRBV10-3
abundance: once
CDR3aa: CAISGLAGADTQYF
CDR3nt: TGTGCCATCAGCGGACTAGCGGGAGCAGATACGCAGTATTTT

d_gene: -
j_gene: TRBJ1-6
v_gene: TRBV23-1
abundance: once
CDR3aa: CASSQSLDGLRYSPLHF
CDR3nt: TGCGCCAGCAGTCAATCCCTGGACGGACTAAGGTATTCACCCCTCCACTTT

d_gene: -
j_gene: TRBJ1-1
v_gene: TRBV4-1
abundance: -
CDR3aa: CASSQDRPGRTEAFF
CDR3nt: TGCGCCAGCAGCCAAGACCGTCCCGGTCGGACTGAAGCTTTCTTT

d_gene: -
j_gene: TRBJ1-2
v_gene: TRBV30
abundance: -
CDR3aa: CAWTQGEFGGYTF
CDR3nt: TGTGCCTGGACCCAGGGAGAGTTTGGTGGCTACACCTTC

d_gene: -
j_gene: TRBJ2-6
v_gene: TRBV5-1
abundance: -
CDR3aa: CASSGGLSGANVLTF
CDR3nt: TGCGCCAGCAGCGGTGGTCTCTCTGGGGCCAACGTCCTGACTTTC

d_gene: -
j_gene: TRBJ2-6
v_gene: TRBV6-1
abundance: once
CDR3aa: CASSDRVSGANVLTF
CDR3nt: TGTGCCAGCAGTGACAGGGTCTCTGGGGCCAACGTCCTGACTTTC

d_gene: -
j_gene: TRBJ1-5
v_gene: TRBV6-1
abundance: -
CDR3aa: CASSDWTPPRQPQHF
CDR3nt: TGTGCCAGCAGTGATTGGACGCCCCCCCGTCAGCCCCAGCATTTT

d_gene: -
j_gene: TRBJ2-3
v_gene: TRBV19
abundance: -
CDR3aa: CASSIDLGTDTQYF
CDR3nt: TGTGCCAGTAGTATAGATCTGGGCACAGATACGCAGTATTTT

d_gene: -
j_gene: TRBJ1-2
v_gene: TRBV27
abundance: -
CDR3aa: CASSFQGRGGYTF
CDR3nt: TGTGCCAGCAGTTTCCAGGGACGGGGCGGCTACACCTTC

d_gene: TRBD1
j_gene: TRBJ2-5
v_gene: TRBV10-1
abundance: once
CDR3aa: CASSYGQAKETQYF
CDR3nt: TGCGCCAGCAGTTACGGACAGGCCAAGGAGACCCAGTACTTC

d_gene: -
j_gene: TRBJ2-7
v_gene: TRBV5-4
abundance: -
CDR3aa: CASSPDGDRAEQYF
CDR3nt: TGTGCCAGCAGCCCGGATGGGGATCGGGCCGAGCAGTACTTC

d_gene: -
j_gene: TRBJ1-1
v_gene: TRBV6-5
abundance: -
CDR3aa: CASSYGGGHTEAFF
CDR3nt: TGTGCCAGCAGTTACGGGGGCGGGCACACTGAAGCTTTCTTT

d_gene: -
j_gene: TRBJ2-7
v_gene: TRBV5-1
abundance: -
CDR3aa: CASSVWGGQGSYEQYF
CDR3nt: TGCGCCAGCAGCGTTTGGGGGGGGCAAGGCTCCTACGAGCAGTACTTC

d_gene: -
j_gene: TRBJ1-1
v_gene: TRBV5-1
abundance: -
CDR3aa: CASSFEGVSRGTEAFF
CDR3nt: TGCGCCAGCAGCTTTGAAGGGGTTTCTCGTGGCACTGAAGCTTTCTTT

d_gene: -
j_gene: TRBJ2-4
v_gene: TRBV10-3
abundance: -
CDR3aa: CAISGGLLTKNIQYF
CDR3nt: TGTGCCATCTCAGGAGGGCTGTTAACCAAAAACATTCAGTACTTC

d_gene: TRBD1
j_gene: TRBJ2-2
v_gene: TRBV7-9
abundance: -
CDR3aa: CASSFFWDRRNTGELFF
CDR3nt: TGTGCCAGCAGCTTTTTCTGGGACAGGAGAAACACCGGGGAGCTGTTTTTT

d_gene: -
j_gene: TRBJ2-2
v_gene: TRBV29-1
abundance: once
CDR3aa: CSVDLAAGELFF
CDR3nt: TGCAGCGTCGATCTAGCCGCCGGGGAGCTGTTTTTT

d_gene: -
j_gene: TRBJ2-7
v_gene: TRBV19
abundance: -
CDR3aa: CASSILSYEQYF
CDR3nt: TGTGCCAGTAGTATCTTGAGCTACGAGCAGTACTTC

d_gene: -
j_gene: TRBJ2-2
v_gene: TRBV5-4
abundance: -
CDR3aa: CASSTELTGSGELFF
CDR3nt: TGTGCCAGCAGCACCGAGCTGACAGGATCCGGGGAGCTGTTTTTT

d_gene: -
j_gene: TRBJ1-2
v_gene: TRBV5-1
abundance: -
CDR3aa: CASSLEQGGLRFYGYTF
CDR3nt: TGCGCCAGCAGCTTGGAACAGGGTGGATTGCGGTTCTATGGCTACACCTTC

d_gene: TRBD1
j_gene: TRBJ2-1
v_gene: TRBV2
abundance: -
CDR3aa: CASSSPDRVGNEQFF
CDR3nt: TGTGCCAGCAGTTCCCCGGACAGGGTAGGAAATGAGCAGTTCTTC

d_gene: -
j_gene: TRBJ2-2
v_gene: TRBV6-5
abundance: once
CDR3aa: CASGSALDTGELFF
CDR3nt: TGTGCCAGCGGGAGCGCGTTGGACACCGGGGAGCTGTTTTTT

d_gene: TRBD2
j_gene: TRBJ2-2
v_gene: TRBV2
abundance: -
CDR3aa: CASRELAGGPGELFF
CDR3nt: TGTGCCAGCAGAGAACTAGCGGGAGGGCCCGGGGAGCTGTTTTTT

d_gene: -
j_gene: TRBJ2-1
v_gene: TRBV5-4
abundance: -
CDR3aa: CASSLGLYNEQFF
CDR3nt: TGTGCCAGCAGCTTGGGACTCTACAATGAGCAGTTCTTC

d_gene: -
j_gene: TRBJ2-1
v_gene: TRBV7-9
abundance: -
CDR3aa: CASSAKNRVDNEQFF
CDR3nt: TGTGCCAGCAGCGCAAAAAACAGGGTTGACAATGAGCAGTTCTTC

d_gene: -
j_gene: TRBJ1-2
v_gene: TRBV7-9
abundance: -
CDR3aa: CASSLDSPGRMQNYGYTF
CDR3nt: TGTGCCAGCAGCTTAGATTCTCCAGGGAGAATGCAGAACTATGGCTACACCTTC

d_gene: -
j_gene: TRBJ1-1
v_gene: TRBV10-3
abundance: -
CDR3aa: CAISGGLLRNTEAFF
CDR3nt: TGTGCCATCAGTGGAGGCCTACTCAGGAACACTGAAGCTTTCTTT

d_gene: TRBD2
j_gene: TRBJ2-7
v_gene: TRBV3-1/TRBV3-2
abundance: -
CDR3aa: CARSRPGGGSYEQYF
CDR3nt: TGTGCCCGCAGCCGACCGGGGGGGGGCTCCTACGAGCAGTACTTC

d_gene: -
j_gene: TRBJ1-1
v_gene: TRBV27
abundance: once
CDR3aa: CASRLGQGWTEAFF
CDR3nt: TGTGCCAGCAGACTCGGGCAGGGTTGGACTGAAGCTTTCTTT

d_gene: TRBD1
j_gene: TRBJ1-2
v_gene: TRBV6-5
abundance: -
CDR3aa: CASSYSRPQGAIGTF
CDR3nt: TGTGCCAGCAGTTACTCGCGCCCACAGGGGGCAATTGGCACCTTC

d_gene: -
j_gene: TRBJ1-2
v_gene: TRBV5-6
abundance: -
CDR3aa: CASMRGGGYGYTF
CDR3nt: TGTGCCAGCATGCGGGGCGGCGGGTATGGCTACACCTTC

d_gene: TRBD1
j_gene: TRBJ1-1
v_gene: TRBV27
abundance: once
CDR3aa: CASSGQAGGEAFF
CDR3nt: TGTGCCAGCAGTGGACAGGCAGGCGGCGAAGCTTTCTTT

d_gene: -
j_gene: TRBJ1-1
v_gene: TRBV11-2
abundance: -
CDR3aa: CASSYPGQPLRAFF
CDR3nt: TGTGCCAGCAGCTACCCCGGACAGCCCCTGAGAGCTTTCTTT

d_gene: -
j_gene: TRBJ1-1
v_gene: TRBV9
abundance: -
CDR3aa: CASTEGMVDTEAFF
CDR3nt: TGTGCCAGCACCGAGGGGATGGTAGACACTGAAGCTTTCTTT

d_gene: TRBD1
j_gene: TRBJ1-2
v_gene: TRBV5-1
abundance: -
CDR3aa: CASSSRQGYGYTF
CDR3nt: TGCGCCAGCAGCTCCCGACAGGGCTATGGCTACACCTTC

d_gene: TRBD2
j_gene: TRBJ2-3
v_gene: TRBV10-3
abundance: -
CDR3aa: CAISQRGTSTDTQYF
CDR3nt: TGTGCCATCAGTCAGCGGGGGACTAGCACAGATACGCAGTATTTT

d_gene: TRBD1
j_gene: TRBJ1-5
v_gene: TRBV6-5
abundance: -
CDR3aa: CANRGGVNQPQHF
CDR3nt: TGTGCCAACAGGGGGGGGGTTAATCAGCCCCAGCATTTT

d_gene: -
j_gene: TRBJ1-1
v_gene: TRBV11-2
abundance: -
CDR3aa: CASSPLRGMNTEAFF
CDR3nt: TGTGCCAGCAGCCCATTGAGGGGAATGAACACTGAAGCTTTCTTT

d_gene: TRBD1
j_gene: TRBJ1-6
v_gene: TRBV30
abundance: -
CDR3aa: CAWAGQGDSPLHF
CDR3nt: TGTGCCTGGGCGGGACAGGGAGATTCACCCCTCCACTTT

d_gene: -
j_gene: TRBJ1-1
v_gene: TRBV6-6
abundance: -
CDR3aa: CASSYSLGGNTEAFF
CDR3nt: TGTGCCAGCAGTTACTCTCTCGGAGGAAACACTGAAGCTTTCTTT

d_gene: TRBD1
j_gene: TRBJ1-5
v_gene: TRBV6-6
abundance: -
CDR3aa: CASEPWDRENQPQHF
CDR3nt: TGTGCCAGCGAGCCTTGGGACAGGGAAAATCAGCCCCAGCATTTT

d_gene: -
j_gene: TRBJ1-4
v_gene: TRBV7-9
abundance: -
CDR3aa: CASSPQGRADNEKLFF
CDR3nt: TGTGCCAGCAGCCCCCAGGGAAGGGCCGATAATGAAAAACTGTTTTTT

d_gene: -
j_gene: TRBJ2-7
v_gene: TRBV29-1
abundance: -
CDR3aa: CSVEIGAYEQYF
CDR3nt: TGCAGCGTTGAGATAGGAGCCTACGAGCAGTACTTC

d_gene: TRBD2
j_gene: TRBJ2-1
v_gene: TRBV7-8
abundance: -
CDR3aa: CASSLELEGGGSEQFF
CDR3nt: TGTGCCAGCAGCTTAGAACTAGAGGGAGGCGGGAGTGAGCAGTTCTTC

d_gene: TRBD1
j_gene: TRBJ1-3
v_gene: TRBV25-1
abundance: -
CDR3aa: CASSEGTASGNTIYF
CDR3nt: TGTGCCAGCAGTGAGGGGACAGCCTCTGGAAACACCATATATTTT